This entry concerns a single TCR beta chain. Looked up from germline, CDR1 is DFQATT and CDR2 is SNEGSKA (reference sequence). Trimming took 0 bases from V and 4 from J; bases not matched to a gene: 6. This CDR3 contains 15 residues. Semi-nested PCR with Nested Universal Primer A followed constant-region reverse priming of full-length variable regions. Each CDR3 protein gets one entry after TCRdb re-called the 5' RACE reads with MiXCR. The top ten hold approximately 4% of the sample, which has thousands of distinct CDR3 sequences, approximately 62% seen once. Memory CD4+ T cells were sorted as CD4+CD45RO+CD25- cells.

This chain connects TRBV20-1 to TRBJ1-1; TRBD1 agrees at 9 bases. Material: memory CD4+ T cells sorted from a lymph node. Subset here: memory CD4+ T cells, CD4+CD45RO+CD25-. The sequence came from a female donor with breast cancer. As DNA, the CDR3 is TGCAGTGCTAGAGATCTACGGACAGGGGTCACTGAAGCTTTCTTT. Its protein is CSARDLRTGVTEAFF.